One and the same sample provided the 20 T cell receptor beta chains below, sequenced in a study of blood T cell repertoires in COVID-19. Some clones are missing from TCRdb's copy, which holds only in-frame ones; the method was immunoSEQ multiplex PCR. Of around 180,000 clones listed, approximately 87% are singletons. The sequencing sample was made of peripheral blood. The receptors here all came from a man aged 65-85 years with active or convalescent COVID-19.

V is TRBV7-8 and J is TRBJ1-2; the D gene is possibly TRBD1 (6 bases). Germline V CDR1 and CDR2: SGHVS, FQNEAQ. The V end was cut by 5 bases, the J end by 2 bases, with 15 bases between. This CDR3 is built from 15 residues. The CDR3 sequence is CASSLSGQRNYGYTF. The CDR3 coding sequence is TGTGCCAGCAGCCTCAGTGGACAGAGAAACTATGGCTACACCTTC.

The J gene is TRBJ1-1, the V gene TRBV18; D gene uncertain. This CDR3 region has 13 residues. Trimming shortened V by 0 bases and J by 10 bases, and 12 bases separated the two germline ends. Germline assignment: CDR1 KGHSH and CDR2 LQKENI. The CDR3 nucleotides are TGTGCCAGCTCACCACCGTCCTCCCCGGGAGCTTTCTTT. Its protein is CASSPPSSPGAFF.

The chain couples TRBV2 to TRBJ1-1, with D hard to call. Germline CDR1 SNHLY, CDR2 FYNNEI. The V end lost 8 bases, the J end lost 1 base, and 8 bases lay between the germline ends. This CDR3 has 12 residues. CDR3 in DNA: TGTGCCAGCGATCGGGAGAACACTGAAGCTTTCTTT. It is translated as CASDRENTEAFF.

This rearrangement joins TRBV6-5 to TRBJ1-2; a weak D match, TRBD1 (5 bases). The CDR3 is made up of 14 amino acids. Trimming removed 4 bases at V and 4 bases at J, with 13 bases between. The V gene's germline CDR1 is MNHEY and CDR2 SVGAGI. The CDR3 DNA follows: TGTGCCAGCAGTTTACAGGAGTTAGGCTATGGCTACACCTTC. Amino acids: CASSLQELGYGYTF.

This chain uses TRBV11-2 with TRBJ2-7; D gene unclear. In germline, CDR1 is SGHAT, CDR2 FQNNGV. Trimming removed 2 bases from V and 1 base from J, with 12 bases in between. The CDR3 is 15 amino acids. The CDR3 protein is CASSLIDSKSYEQYF. CDR3 nucleotide sequence: TGTGCCAGCAGCTTAATCGACTCAAAATCCTACGAGCAGTACTTC.

The rearrangement links TRBV7-9 to TRBJ1-1, with a possible D match to TRBD1 (5 bases). Trimming removed 11 bases from V and 0 bases from J, with 10 bases in between. The CDR3 spans 12 residues. Per the germline V gene, CDR1 is SEHNR and CDR2 is FQNEAQ (reference sequence). The chain's CDR3 is CAGLQVNTEAFF. CDR3 DNA: TGTGCCGGGTTACAGGTGAACACTGAAGCTTTCTTT.

This sequence joins TRBV18 and TRBJ1-6; D might be TRBD1 (6 bases). Germline V lookup: CDR1 KGHSH, CDR2 LQKENI. The CDR3 extends over 16 amino acids. V lost 3 bases and J lost 6, with 15 bases in between. The CDR3 nucleotides read TGTGCCAGCTCACCTTGGCCGGGACATCTTAATTCACCCCTCCACTTT. It yields the protein CASSPWPGHLNSPLHF.

The gene calls are TRBV19 and TRBJ2-7; 13 bases line up with TRBD2. Per germline, CDR1 LNHDA and CDR2 SQIVND (reference sequence). J gave up 7 bases and V 6 bases, and 12 bases lay outside the gene matches. The CDR3 has 16 amino acids. In DNA form, the CDR3 reads TGTGCCAGTAGCCTCTCCGGGACTAGCGGGACTCTAGAGCAGTACTTC. As protein: CASSLSGTSGTLEQYF. Complete variable domain (other parts from reference TRBV19 and TRBJ2-7): DGGITQSPKYLFRKEGQNVTLSCEQNLNHDAMYWYRQDPGQGLRLIYYSQIVNDFQKGDIAEGYSVSREKKESFPLTVTSAQKNPTAFYLCASSLSGTSGTLEQYFGPGTRLTVT.

This sequence joins TRBV18 and TRBJ1-5, with a possible D match to TRBD1 (5 bases). Trimming left V 2 bases short and J 4 bases short, with 15 bases between. This CDR3 has 16 amino acids. The germline V gene has CDR1 KGHSH and CDR2 LQKENI. In DNA form, the CDR3 reads TGTGCCAGCTCACCAGACCAGTCTACAGGAAATCAGCCCCAGCATTTT. Protein: CASSPDQSTGNQPQHF.

This clone has at least ten counts. The J gene is TRBJ2-1, the V gene TRBV7-3, with 8 bases lining up with TRBD2. The length of the CDR3 is 16 residues. Trimming took 2 bases from V and 6 from J; bases not matched to a gene: 9. Germline V gene data show CDR1 as SGHTA and CDR2 as FQGTGA. CDR3: CASSLGGAGESNEQFF. The CDR3 coding sequence is TGTGCCAGCAGCTTAGGTGGAGCGGGAGAGAGCAATGAGCAGTTCTTC.

This clone was observed once. V gene TRBV29-1 combines with J gene TRBJ2-1; TRBD2 might be the D (6 bases). V was shortened by 4 bases and J by 2 bases, with 12 bases between the two germline ends. The CDR3 contains 14 residues. Germline CDR1 SQVTM, CDR2 ANQGSEA. The CDR3 coding sequence is TGCAGCGTTGTTAGGGACTCTACCTACAATGAGCAGTTCTTC. Translating it yields CSVVRDSTYNEQFF.

This clone was observed a handful of times. Written as DNA, the CDR3 is TGTGCCAGCAGTTTAGCAGGCCCAAGCAACTACGAGCAGTACTTC. Translated: CASSLAGPSNYEQYF. This chain joins TRBV27 and TRBJ2-7; D unclear. V shed 2 bases and J shed 3 bases, with 14 bases lying between them. This CDR3 is built from 15 residues. Germline CDR1 is MNHEY and CDR2 is SMNVEV (reference sequence).

J is TRBJ2-7 and V is TRBV18; the match to TRBD1 covers 10 bases. With V trimmed by 6 bases and J by 5 bases, 10 bases remained unmatched. The CDR3 runs 15 residues. Germline V gives CDR1 KGHSH, CDR2 LQKENI. The CDR3 region is CASSLDRGLSDEQYF. DNA of the CDR3: TGTGCCAGCTCCCTCGACAGGGGGCTGTCGGACGAGCAGTACTTC.

The J gene is TRBJ1-2, the V gene TRBV29-1, with D perhaps TRBD1 (6 bases). The CDR3 runs 11 residues. Trimming left V 5 bases short and J 4 bases short, with 8 bases between. Germline V CDR1 and CDR2: SQVTM, ANQGSEA. The CDR3 sequence is CSVRTVYGYTF. The CDR3 region has the DNA TGCAGCGTTAGGACAGTCTATGGCTACACCTTC.

The V gene is TRBV7-2, the J gene TRBJ1-2; D remains unclear. CDR1 and CDR2 (germline): SGHTA, FQGNSA. The CDR3 has 12 residues. Trimming pared 4 bases from V and 6 bases from J, leaving 9 bases between. CDR3 protein: CASSSVYNGYTF. The CDR3 region has the DNA TGTGCCAGCAGCTCCGTATATAATGGCTACACCTTC.

This clone was detected a few times. The V gene is TRBV5-4, the J gene TRBJ2-2, with TRBD1 identical over 8 bases. Germline V CDR1 and CDR2: SGHNT, YYREEE (reference sequence). The CDR3 extends over 15 amino acids. Trimming took 2 bases from V and 6 from J; bases not matched to a gene: 6. The CDR3 nucleotides are TGTGCCAGCAGCTTTATAGACAGGGGACCCGGGGAGCTGTTTTTT. Its protein product is CASSFIDRGPGELFF.

This chain uses TRBV5-1 with TRBJ1-1; 8 nucleotides line up with TRBD1. The V segment lost 4 bases and the J segment 5 bases; nucleotides outside the gene matches: 4. Per the germline V gene, CDR1 is SGHRS and CDR2 is YFSETQ. The CDR3 covers 13 residues. The CDR3 DNA follows: TGCGCCAGCAGCGGACAGGGTGGTACTGAAGCTTTCTTT. Amino acids: CASSGQGGTEAFF.

The chain employs TRBV27 and TRBJ1-1, with D tentatively TRBD1 (5 bases). V lost 0 bases and J lost 7, with 12 bases in between. The CDR3 is 14 residues long. Germline loops: CDR1 MNHEY, CDR2 SMNVEV (reference sequence). Here the CDR3 DNA reads TGTGCCAGCAGTTTATCGAGGTGGGGCAATGAAGCTTTCTTT. Its protein product is CASSLSRWGNEAFF.

This chain joins TRBV30 and TRBJ1-2; the match to TRBD1 covers 10 bases. Germline assignment: CDR1 GTSNPN and CDR2 SVGIG (reference sequence). CDR3 length: 14 amino acids. Trimming at V came to 1 base and at J to 4 bases, leaving 3 bases not matched to a gene. The CDR3 bases are TGTGCCTGGAGTGAGGGACAGGGGCCCTATGGCTACACCTTC. Amino acid sequence: CAWSEGQGPYGYTF.

Remarks on this clone: The sample contains more than one DNA sequence encoding this CDR3. This chain joins TRBV11-2 and TRBJ2-1; D is undetermined. CDR1 is SGHAT, CDR2 FQNNGV, per germline. Trimming shortened V by 0 bases and J by 4 bases, and 7 bases separated the two germline ends. The CDR3 spans 14 residues. CDR3 region: CASSLDSAYNEQFF. The DNA for the CDR3 is TGTGCCAGCAGCTTAGATTCAGCGTACAATGAGCAGTTCTTC.